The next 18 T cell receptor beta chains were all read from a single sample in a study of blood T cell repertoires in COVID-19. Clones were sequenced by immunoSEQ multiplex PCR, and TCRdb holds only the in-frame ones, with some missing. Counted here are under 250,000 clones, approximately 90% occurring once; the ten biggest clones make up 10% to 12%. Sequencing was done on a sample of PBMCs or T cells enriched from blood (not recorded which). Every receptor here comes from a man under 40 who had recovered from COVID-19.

The CDR3 DNA reads TGTGCCAGCTCACCTACTGGACTAGCGGGTCCCTCTGGGGCCAACGTCCTGACTTTC. It yields the protein CASSPTGLAGPSGANVLTF. The J gene is TRBJ2-6, the V gene TRBV18, with TRBD2 matching over 11 bases. Germline lookup yields CDR1 KGHSH and CDR2 LQKENI. This CDR3 has 19 amino acids. V dropped 3 bases and J dropped 0; count of bases not matched to a gene: 7.

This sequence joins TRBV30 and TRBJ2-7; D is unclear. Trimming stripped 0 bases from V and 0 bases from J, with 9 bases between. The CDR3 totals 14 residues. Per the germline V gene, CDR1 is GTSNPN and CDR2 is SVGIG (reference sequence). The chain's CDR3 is CAWSVKLSSYEQYF. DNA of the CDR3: TGTGCCTGGAGTGTTAAATTATCCTCCTACGAGCAGTACTTC. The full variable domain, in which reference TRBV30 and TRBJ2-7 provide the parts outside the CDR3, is SQTIHQWPATLVQPVGSPLSLECTVEGTSNPNLYWYRQAAGRGLQLLFYSVGIGQISSEVPQNLSASRPQDRQFILSSKKLLLSDSGFYLCAWSVKLSSYEQYFGPGTRLTVT.

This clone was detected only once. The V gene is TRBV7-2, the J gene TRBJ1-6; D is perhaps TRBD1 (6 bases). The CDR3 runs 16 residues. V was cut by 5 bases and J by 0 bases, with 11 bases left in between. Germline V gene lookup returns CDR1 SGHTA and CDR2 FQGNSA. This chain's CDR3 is CASSGDRSSYNSPLHF. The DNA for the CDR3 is TGTGCCAGCAGCGGCGACAGGAGCTCCTATAATTCACCCCTCCACTTT.

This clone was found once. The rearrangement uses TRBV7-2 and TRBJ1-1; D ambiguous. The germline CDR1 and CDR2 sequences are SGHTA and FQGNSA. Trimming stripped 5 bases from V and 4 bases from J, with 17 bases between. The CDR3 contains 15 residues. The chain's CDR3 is CASSPNKRESTEAFF. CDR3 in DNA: TGTGCCAGCAGCCCTAACAAAAGGGAGAGCACTGAAGCTTTCTTT.

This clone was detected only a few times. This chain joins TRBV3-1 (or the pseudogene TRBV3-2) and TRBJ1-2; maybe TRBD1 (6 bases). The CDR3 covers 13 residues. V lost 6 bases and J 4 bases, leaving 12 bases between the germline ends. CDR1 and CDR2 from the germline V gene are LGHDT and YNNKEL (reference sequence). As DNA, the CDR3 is TGTGCCAGCAGTTCCCGGGACACCTATGGCTACACCTTC. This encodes CASSSRDTYGYTF.

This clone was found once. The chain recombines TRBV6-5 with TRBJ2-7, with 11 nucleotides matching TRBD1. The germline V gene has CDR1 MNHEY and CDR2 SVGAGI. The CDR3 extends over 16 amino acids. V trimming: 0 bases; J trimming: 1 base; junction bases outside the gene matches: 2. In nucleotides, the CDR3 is TGTGCCAGCAGTTACTCCGGACAGGGGGCATCCTACGAGCAGTACTTC. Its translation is CASSYSGQGASYEQYF.

CDR3: CASSLSGSDSPLHF. As DNA, the CDR3 is TGTGCCAGCAGTTTATCCGGTTCGGATTCACCCCTCCACTTT. This rearrangement joins TRBV27 to TRBJ1-6; the D is unclear. The CDR3 is 14 amino acids. The germline V gene encodes CDR1 MNHEY and CDR2 SMNVEV (reference sequence). Trimming took off 0 bases at V and 8 bases at J, with 8 bases between the two ends.

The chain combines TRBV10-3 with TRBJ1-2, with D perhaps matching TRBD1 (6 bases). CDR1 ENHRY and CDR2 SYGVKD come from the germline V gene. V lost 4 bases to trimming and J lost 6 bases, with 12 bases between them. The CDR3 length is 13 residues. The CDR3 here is CAISVSRGDGYTF. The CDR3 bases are TGTGCCATCAGTGTGTCCAGGGGTGATGGCTACACCTTC.

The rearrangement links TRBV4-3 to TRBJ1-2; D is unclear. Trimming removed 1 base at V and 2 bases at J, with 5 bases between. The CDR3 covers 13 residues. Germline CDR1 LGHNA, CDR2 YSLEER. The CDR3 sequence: CASSQAGNYGYTF. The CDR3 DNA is TGCGCCAGCAGCCAAGCGGGGAACTATGGCTACACCTTC.

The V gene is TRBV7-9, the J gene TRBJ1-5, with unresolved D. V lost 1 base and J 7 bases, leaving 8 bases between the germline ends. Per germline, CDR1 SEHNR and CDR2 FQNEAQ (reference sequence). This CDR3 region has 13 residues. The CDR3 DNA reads TGTGCCAGCAGCTTAGTGGCGGAGCAGCCCCAGCATTTT. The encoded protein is CASSLVAEQPQHF.

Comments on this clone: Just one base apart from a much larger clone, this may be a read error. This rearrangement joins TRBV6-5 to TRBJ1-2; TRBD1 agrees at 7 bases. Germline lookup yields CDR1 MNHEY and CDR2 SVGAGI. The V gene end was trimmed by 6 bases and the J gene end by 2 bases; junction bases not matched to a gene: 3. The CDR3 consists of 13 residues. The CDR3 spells CASSSGQNYGYTF. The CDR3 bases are TGTGCCAGCAGCTCGGGACAGAACTATGGCTACACCTTC.

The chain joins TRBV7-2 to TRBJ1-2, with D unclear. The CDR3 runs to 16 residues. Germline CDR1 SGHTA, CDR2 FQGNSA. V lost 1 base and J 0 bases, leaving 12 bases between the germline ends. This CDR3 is CASSLERLPANYGYTF. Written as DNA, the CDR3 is TGTGCCAGCAGCTTAGAGAGACTGCCCGCTAACTATGGCTACACCTTC.

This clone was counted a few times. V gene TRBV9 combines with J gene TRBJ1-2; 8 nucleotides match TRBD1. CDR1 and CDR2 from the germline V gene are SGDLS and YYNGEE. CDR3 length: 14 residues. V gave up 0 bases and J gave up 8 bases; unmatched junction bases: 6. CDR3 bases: TGTGCCAGCAGCGTAGCGGACAGGGTCGGCGGCTACACCTTC. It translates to CASSVADRVGGYTF.

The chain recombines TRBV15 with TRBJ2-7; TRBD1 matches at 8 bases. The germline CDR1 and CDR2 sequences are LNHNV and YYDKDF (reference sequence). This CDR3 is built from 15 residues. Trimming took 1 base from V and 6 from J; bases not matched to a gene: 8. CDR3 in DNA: TGTGCCACCAGCAGAGTGGAGACAGGGGCCTCCGAGCAGTACTTC. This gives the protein CATSRVETGASEQYF.

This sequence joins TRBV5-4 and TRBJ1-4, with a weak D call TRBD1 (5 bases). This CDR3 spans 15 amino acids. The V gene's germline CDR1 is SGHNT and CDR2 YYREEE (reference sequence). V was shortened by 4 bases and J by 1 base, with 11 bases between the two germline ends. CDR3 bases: TGTGCCAGCAGCCCCAGGGAGGGAACTAATGAAAAACTGTTTTTT. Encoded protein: CASSPREGTNEKLFF.

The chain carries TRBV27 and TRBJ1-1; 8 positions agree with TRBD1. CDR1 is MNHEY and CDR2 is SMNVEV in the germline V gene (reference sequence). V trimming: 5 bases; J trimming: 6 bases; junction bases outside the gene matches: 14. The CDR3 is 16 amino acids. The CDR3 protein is CASSPYRGAEIPEAFF. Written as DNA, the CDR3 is TGTGCCAGCAGTCCCTACAGGGGGGCGGAGATACCTGAAGCTTTCTTT.

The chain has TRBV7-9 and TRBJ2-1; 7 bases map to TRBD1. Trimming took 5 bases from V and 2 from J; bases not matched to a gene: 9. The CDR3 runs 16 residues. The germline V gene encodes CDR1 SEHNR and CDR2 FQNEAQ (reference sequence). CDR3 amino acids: CASSTLRQGPYNEQFF. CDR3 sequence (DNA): TGTGCCAGCAGCACCTTGAGACAGGGACCCTACAATGAGCAGTTCTTC.

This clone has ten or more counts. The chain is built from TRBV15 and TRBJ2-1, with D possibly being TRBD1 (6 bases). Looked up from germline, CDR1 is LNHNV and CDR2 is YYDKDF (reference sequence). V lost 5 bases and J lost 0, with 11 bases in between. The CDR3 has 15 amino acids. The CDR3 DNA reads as TGTGCCACCAGCCGAAACAGGGACTCCTACAATGAGCAGTTCTTC. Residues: CATSRNRDSYNEQFF.